The present entry profiles one TCR beta chain with its context. Its antigen is currently not known. There are no base qualities to consult, and no much larger clone falls within one base. Amplification of TCR beta CDR3 regions was carried out from RNA transcripts. The first round of RT-PCR for the TCR CDR3 was performed with the HTBI primer set and the Qiagen OneStep RT-PCR kit. Libraries were constructed in a second round of multiplex PCR, after which size selection and purification were performed. Sequencing of the libraries was done on an Illumina HiSeq2000 using paired-end 100 bp reads. Under the source paper's analysis protocol: SOAPnuke was used to process the raw data, removing reads that contained adapters or uncalled bases, had a mean Phred below 15, or lacked an exact match to the constant primer or identifier. High-quality paired reads were merged with COPE v1.2.5, and unique nucleotide sequences were defined as clonotypes. MiTCR v1.1 was used to align clonotypes to the IMGT TRBV, TRBD and TRBJ reference segments. The analysis was restricted to V-J combinations with a frequency above 0.0001, which together covered 99% to 99.2% of the repertoires. A TCS score was defined as the ratio of F50 (clonal expansion) to E x V (chaos), with BLOSUM62-based TCRdist applied between CDR3 peptides within each V-J. Welch's t-statistics and random forest reduced fewer than 550 V-J features to 10 to 15, which were used in a naive Bayes classifier (R e1071). The Morisita-Horn index was used to measure how similar the thyroid and blood repertoires were. Using fastp at Q25 and MiXCR, TCRdb reprocessed the public reads and kept productive beta chains. A single entry per CDR3 protein holds the most common genes and DNA from its merged rows. What appears here as the V and J calls and clone size reflects TCRdb's work, not the paper's. The sample profile shows about 59,000 distinct CDR3 sequences; roughly 50% of them were found once. About 3.3% of the sample is in the top ten clones.

This specimen comes from a study of T cells in Graves' hyperthyroidism and ophthalmopathy (dated by TCRdb to the late 2010s). As for the study more broadly: Peripheral blood samples were taken at the time of initial diagnosis, prior to any treatment. TCR V-J signatures able to tell the groups apart were searched for in a discovery cohort of 100 patients, of whom roughly 42 had Graves' ophthalmopathy and around 56 had stable Graves' hyperthyroidism. Whether ophthalmopathy could be predicted prospectively was tested in an independent validation cohort made up of some 20 hyperthyroidism patients plus 17 patients who later progressed to ophthalmopathy. The 90 or so discovery patients were randomly split 7:3 into training and test sets. In about six Graves' hyperthyroidism patients, the study also compared T-cell repertoires from thyroid tissue with T-cell repertoires from blood. After blood sampling, hyperthyroidism patients were treated with methimazole at a starting dose of 30 mg daily, and ophthalmopathy patients were treated with high-dose intravenous methylprednisolone. TCR Vbeta CDR3 sequencing of 130 to 150 peripheral blood samples (43 ophthalmopathy, over 70 hyperthyroidism and roughly 17 progressor patients) is reported in the paper. The full study reports these points: A model built on a 13 V-J signature distinguished ophthalmopathy from stable hyperthyroidism, reaching about 88% sensitivity and around 81% specificity in cross-validation and 80%/75% in testing. In validation, the model predicted progression to ophthalmopathy with 60% to 71% sensitivity and about 72% specificity, a median of approximately 6.5 months before onset. No statistical method was used to fix the sample size in advance, and group allocation was not hidden from the investigators. Blood samples also contained most of the expanded thyroid clonotypes (frequency above 0.001), which suggests that blood repertoires may reflect thyroid immune responses.

Ophthalmopathy patients had moderately to severely active disease, Clinical Activity Score of at least 3, NOSPECS grade of at least 4, and duration under 3 months. Any patient with an uncontrolled infection, another autoimmune disease, pregnancy or lactation was excluded. Diagnoses were established on the basis of clinical symptoms, serum thyroxine and TRAb, thyroid ultrasound, and orbital computed tomography. Ficoll-Paque density gradient centrifugation was used to isolate PBMCs from 10 ml of fresh peripheral blood. Total RNA was extracted using Trizol reagent, and RNA quality was assessed on an Agilent 2100 Bioanalyzer. The clonotype originates from a woman aged 55-69 years with Graves' ophthalmopathy. The specimen was blood.

The nucleotides are TGCAGTGCTAGCCCCGCGACAGGGGGGGTCAATGAGCAGTTCTTC. This sequence encodes CSASPATGGVNEQFF. Recombination linked TRBV20-1 to TRBJ2-1; TRBD1 aligns with 9 central bases. The CDR3 runs 15 amino acids, cysteine and phenylalanine included. Of the read, only the CDR3 DNA is kept; its 45 bases are in frame from base 1. The germline V and J ends show losses of 3 bases and 6 bases respectively, and no gene match explains 9 bases of the junction. Per the germline V gene (reference sequence), DFQATT is the CDR1 and SNEGSKA is the CDR2.